This T cell receptor beta chain was sequenced in a study of identifying expanded T cells in peripheral blood. Findings of the study overall: Approximately 1.1 clones differed between technical replicates, versus approximately 17 and 20 over time. Across healthy donors, higher total template counts meant significantly greater approximately 2-week count variance.

Note on this clone: Its antigen is undetermined.

V gave up 3 bases and J gave up 1 base, with 15 bases separating them. The CDR3 spans 17 residues. Germline CDR1 and CDR2: SGHTA and FQGTGA. The method was immunoSEQ multiplex PCR; TCRdb's version includes in-frame clones alone and lacks a portion of them. In the table there are around 94,000 clones, approximately 90% of which are singletons. The rearrangement joins TRBV7-3 to TRBJ2-2; a weak D match, TRBD1 (6 bases). Source material: blood. The clonotype comes from a person aged 18 to 75 in good health. This CDR3 reads CASSLSLETGNTGELFF. CDR3 sequence (DNA): TGTGCCAGCAGCTTGTCACTTGAGACAGGGAACACCGGGGAGCTGTTTTTT.